This T cell receptor (beta chain) was identified in a study of blood T cells in healthy people across ages. A second roughly 6 to 12 cycle PCR used barcoded and J-beta primers. TCRdb re-derived calls from the 5' RACE reads in MiXCR, one entry per CDR3 protein. This table holds 1.5 million to 2 million distinct CDR3 sequences, 25% to 30% found once. Germline CDR1 MNHNY, CDR2 SVGAGI (reference sequence). This CDR3 contains 17 residues. The chain employs TRBV6-6 and TRBJ2-1; the match to TRBD2 covers 10 bases. The J call may be in error: the DNA end matches TRBJ2-7 better. The specimen sequenced was blood. This clonotype originated in a woman in her thirties in good health. The CDR3 loop is CASSPGRSGGVHNEQYF. Here the CDR3 DNA reads TGTGCCAGCAGTCCCGGGAGGAGCGGGGGGGTCCACAATGAGCAGTACTTC.